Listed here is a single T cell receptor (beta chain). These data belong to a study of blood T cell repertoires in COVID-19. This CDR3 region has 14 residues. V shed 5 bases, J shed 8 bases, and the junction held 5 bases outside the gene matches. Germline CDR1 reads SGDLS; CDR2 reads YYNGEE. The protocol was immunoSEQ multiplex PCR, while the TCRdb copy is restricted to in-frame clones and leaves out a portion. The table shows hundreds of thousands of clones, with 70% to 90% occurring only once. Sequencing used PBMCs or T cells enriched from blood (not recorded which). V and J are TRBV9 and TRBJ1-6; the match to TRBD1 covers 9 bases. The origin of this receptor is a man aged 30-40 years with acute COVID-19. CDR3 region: CASRGTGTDSPLHF. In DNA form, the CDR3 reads TGTGCCAGCAGGGGGACAGGGACGGATTCACCCCTCCACTTT.